The text below deals with one T cell receptor beta chain. Germline and junction disagree at one end, which may indicate a read error. Data came from immunoSEQ multiplex PCR; TCRdb stores just in-frame clones and leaves some out. The table lists 100,000 to 150,000 clones, roughly 80% of them singletons. Germline V CDR1 and CDR2: MNHNS, SASEGT. There are 12 residues in the CDR3. This sample is drawn from a study of blood T cell repertoires in COVID-19. Study as a whole: Donors in the United States, Italy and Spain gave samples during acute or convalescent COVID-19.

The J gene is TRBJ1-2, the V gene TRBV6-1, with TRBD1 matching 8 bases. This clonotype was sampled from an older man with COVID-19, enrolled during active disease. Sequenced: peripheral blood. CDR3 loop: CASSVQGQGDAF. CDR3 nucleotide sequence: TGTGCCAGCAGCGTCCAAGGACAGGGTGACGCCTTC.